This record concerns one T cell receptor beta chain sequence. The entry originates in a study of T cells expressing NK-cell markers. Study-level information: Sorted CD3+CD56+NKG2C+, CD3+CD56+NKG2C- and CD3+CD56-NKG2C+ T cells provided the TCR beta repertoires.

TCRdb reprocessed the 5' RACE reads and stores each CDR3 protein as one record, lacking DNA. This table lists 350,000 to 400,000 distinct CDR3 sequences. The CDR3 consists of 14 residues. Germline V gene lookup returns CDR1 SGHRS and CDR2 YFSETQ. Sequenced sample: blood T cells: a sorted CD56 or NKG2C T cell subset, CD4+ or CD8+ T cells, or bulk PBMC T cells (not recorded which). This sequence joins TRBV5-1 and TRBJ2-7; as DNA is missing, the TRBD1 call by TCRdb cannot be tested. The receptor comes from a woman in her 50s in good health. The CDR3 protein is CASSRTGDYYEQYF.